This T cell receptor beta chain was retrieved from a study of radiotherapy plus CTLA-4 blockade in lung cancer. For the study at large: Of all patients, more than 15% responded objectively and 31% showed disease control. Overall study results and limits: An expansion of tumor-derived TCR clones occurred in blood after radiotherapy plus ipilimumab. Increased serum interferon-beta after radiation also reportedly predicted response strongly.

As concerns this clone: Its antigen is still unknown.

Germline CDR1 and CDR2: LGHNA and YSLEER. There are 15 residues in the CDR3. J was trimmed by 0 bases and V by 3 bases; bases with no gene match: 4. In chemo-refractory metastatic non-small-cell lung cancer, patients got ipilimumab CTLA-4 blockade together with focal radiation. The data were produced by immunoSEQ multiplex PCR, yet TCRdb's version contains in-frame clones alone and is incomplete. The data hold about 68,000 clones, with around 80% observed a single time. The source of this sequence is a human donor with non-small cell lung cancer who had a complete response to radiotherapy plus ipilimumab. This chain connects TRBV4-3 to TRBJ1-2; the match to TRBD1 covers 7 bases. The sample was peripheral blood, taken from a patient treated with radiotherapy plus ipilimumab. The CDR3 here is CASSQSGQSNYGYTF. Here the CDR3 DNA reads TGCGCCAGCAGCCAGTCGGGACAGTCTAACTATGGCTACACCTTC.